This is a list of T cell receptor beta chains from one sample in a study of blood T cell repertoires in COVID-19. Profiling relied on immunoSEQ multiplex PCR, and the TCRdb table lists in-frame clones only, not all of them. The sample lists approximately 310,000 clones; 75% to 90% were seen once. Sequences were obtained from PBMCs or T cells enriched from blood (not recorded which). The origin of the receptors is a man between 60 and 70 years old who had recovered from COVID-19. CDR3s include the opening cysteine and the closing phenylalanine or tryptophan. Each record gives: D gene, V gene, clone size, J gene, CDR3 DNA, CDR3 protein. The D gene is left open where the match is weak. Not all rows give a size; the values are once, few, many and, for expanded clones, a class.

d_gene: TRBD1
v_gene: TRBV11-3
abundance: few
j_gene: TRBJ2-1
CDR3nt: TGTGCCAGCAGCCTCAGGGGGACAGGGGGCAATGAGCAGTTCTTC
CDR3aa: CASSLRGTGGNEQFF

d_gene: TRBD1
v_gene: TRBV5-1
abundance: NA
j_gene: TRBJ2-1
CDR3nt: TGCGCCAGCAGCTTGGATCCGGGACAGGGGGCCTACAATGAGCAGTTCTTC
CDR3aa: CASSLDPGQGAYNEQFF

d_gene: NA
v_gene: TRBV5-1
abundance: NA
j_gene: TRBJ2-4
CDR3nt: TGCGCCAGCAGCTTGGACTCGTCGGGTTTGCGCATTCAGTACTTC
CDR3aa: CASSLDSSGLRIQYF

d_gene: NA
v_gene: TRBV28
abundance: NA
j_gene: TRBJ1-6
CDR3nt: TGTGCCAGCAGCCGCTCGGAGGGACCCCTCCACTTT
CDR3aa: CASSRSEGPLHF

d_gene: TRBD2
v_gene: TRBV19
abundance: NA
j_gene: TRBJ2-3
CDR3nt: TGTGCCAGTAGTAGGTTAGCGGGAGGAGCAGATACGCAGTATTTT
CDR3aa: CASSRLAGGADTQYF

d_gene: TRBD2
v_gene: TRBV2
abundance: NA
j_gene: TRBJ2-7
CDR3nt: TGTGCCAGCAGTGGACTAGCGGGAGTGGGTTCGCCATACGAGCAGTACTTC
CDR3aa: CASSGLAGVGSPYEQYF

d_gene: NA
v_gene: TRBV2
abundance: NA
j_gene: TRBJ1-6
CDR3nt: TGTGCCAGCACCCGACAGAATTCACCCCTCCACTTT
CDR3aa: CASTRQNSPLHF

d_gene: TRBD1
v_gene: TRBV5-1
abundance: NA
j_gene: TRBJ1-4
CDR3nt: TGCGCCAGCAGGATCTTAGACAGGGCAAATGAAAAACTGTTTTTT
CDR3aa: CASRILDRANEKLFF

d_gene: NA
v_gene: TRBV5-1
abundance: NA
j_gene: TRBJ2-3
CDR3nt: TGCGCCAGCAGCCCGGGGGGCACAGATACGCAGTATTTT
CDR3aa: CASSPGGTDTQYF

d_gene: NA
v_gene: TRBV6-6
abundance: once
j_gene: TRBJ2-2
CDR3nt: TGTGCCAGCAGTTACCACAAGAACACCGGGGAGCTGTTTTTT
CDR3aa: CASSYHKNTGELFF

d_gene: TRBD1
v_gene: TRBV24-1
abundance: NA
j_gene: TRBJ2-5
CDR3nt: TGTGCCACCAGTGCGTTTCGGACAGGGGGAGAGACCCAGTACTTC
CDR3aa: CATSAFRTGGETQYF

d_gene: NA
v_gene: TRBV4-1
abundance: NA
j_gene: TRBJ2-7
CDR3nt: TGCGCCAGCAGCCAAGATTGGAGGCTAGAGTACGAGCAGTACTTC
CDR3aa: CASSQDWRLEYEQYF

d_gene: TRBD2
v_gene: TRBV30
abundance: NA
j_gene: TRBJ2-7
CDR3nt: TGTGCCTGGAGTGGAGGGCTAGCGGGAGAGACCTACGAGCAGTACTTC
CDR3aa: CAWSGGLAGETYEQYF

d_gene: NA
v_gene: TRBV5-1
abundance: once
j_gene: TRBJ2-7
CDR3nt: TGCGCCAGCAGCTTGGCAGGGTTGGACTACGAGCAGTACTTC
CDR3aa: CASSLAGLDYEQYF

d_gene: TRBD1
v_gene: TRBV7-9
abundance: NA
j_gene: TRBJ2-2
CDR3nt: TGTGCCAGCAGCTCCCGGGACAGGGGATTGAACACCGGGGAGCTGTTTTTT
CDR3aa: CASSSRDRGLNTGELFF

d_gene: TRBD1
v_gene: TRBV27
abundance: NA
j_gene: TRBJ2-7
CDR3nt: TGTGCCAGCAGAGCCGGGACAGGGATTTCCTACGAGCAGTACTTC
CDR3aa: CASRAGTGISYEQYF

d_gene: NA
v_gene: TRBV24-1
abundance: once
j_gene: TRBJ2-5
CDR3nt: TGTGCCACCAGTGATTATGGGGACAAAGAAGAGACCCAGTACTTC
CDR3aa: CATSDYGDKEETQYF

d_gene: NA
v_gene: TRBV2
abundance: NA
j_gene: TRBJ2-1
CDR3nt: TGTGCCAGCAGTGTTAGGCGTCTGGGAGGTGATGAGCAGTTCTTC
CDR3aa: CASSVRRLGGDEQFF

d_gene: TRBD1
v_gene: TRBV7-9
abundance: NA
j_gene: TRBJ2-1
CDR3nt: TGTGCCAGCAGCTTGACAGGGGGTTCCGATGAGCAGTTCTTC
CDR3aa: CASSLTGGSDEQFF

d_gene: TRBD2
v_gene: TRBV11-1
abundance: NA
j_gene: TRBJ2-3
CDR3nt: TGTGCCAGCAGCCTTCTTAGCGGGAGGGACGCAGATACGCAGTATTTT
CDR3aa: CASSLLSGRDADTQYF

d_gene: NA
v_gene: TRBV7-9
abundance: NA
j_gene: TRBJ1-5
CDR3nt: TGTGCCAGCAGCTCACCCTTCATCGGGGATAGCAATCAGCCCCAGCATTTT
CDR3aa: CASSSPFIGDSNQPQHF

d_gene: NA
v_gene: TRBV12-3/TRBV12-4
abundance: NA
j_gene: TRBJ2-3
CDR3nt: TGTGCCAGCAGCAACCCCAGTACGCAGTATTTT
CDR3aa: CASSNPSTQYF

d_gene: TRBD2
v_gene: TRBV11-2
abundance: NA
j_gene: TRBJ2-7
CDR3nt: TGTGCCAGCAGCTTATCAGCGGGAGAGGGTGAGCAGTACTTC
CDR3aa: CASSLSAGEGEQYF

d_gene: NA
v_gene: TRBV28
abundance: NA
j_gene: TRBJ1-4
CDR3nt: TGTGCCAGCAGTTTCGCCCTGATAGCAACTAATGAAAAACTGTTTTTT
CDR3aa: CASSFALIATNEKLFF

d_gene: TRBD2
v_gene: TRBV28
abundance: many
j_gene: TRBJ2-3
CDR3nt: TGTGCCAGCAGTTTACTTGGGGGGGAAGAAGATACGCAGTATTTT
CDR3aa: CASSLLGGEEDTQYF

d_gene: TRBD2
v_gene: TRBV5-4
abundance: NA
j_gene: TRBJ2-3
CDR3nt: TGTGCCAGCAGCTTCGGAGGGGCCTTAGCGGGAGGGCGCGATACGCAGTATTTT
CDR3aa: CASSFGGALAGGRDTQYF

d_gene: NA
v_gene: TRBV30
abundance: NA
j_gene: TRBJ1-1
CDR3nt: TGTGCCTGGAGTCGGATGCCGGCAGGGAGGATGAACACTGAAGCTTTCTTT
CDR3aa: CAWSRMPAGRMNTEAFF